This TCR beta chain was identified in a study of cytomegalovirus exposure and HLA in healthy donors. Study information: Early release data held 85 million or so unique TCRs from HLA-typed donors.

The V gene end was trimmed by 5 bases and the J gene end by 5 bases; junction bases not matched to a gene: 16. This CDR3 has 18 residues. Germline V gene sequence: CDR1 SGHTA, CDR2 FQGNSA. PCR employed 60 Vbeta and 13 Jbeta primers. The method was immunoSEQ multiplex PCR; TCRdb's version includes in-frame clones alone and lacks a portion of them. The sample yields 170,000 or so clones, around four fifths seen once. The sequence derives from a woman between 45 and 60 years old in good health and CMV-seropositive. The sequenced sample was PBMCs. The V gene is TRBV7-2, the J gene TRBJ2-1; 9 bases are a match to TRBD2. Here the CDR3 DNA reads TGTGCCAGCAGCGTCCCACCACTTGGACTAGCGAGAAACAATGAGCAGTTCTTC. Residues: CASSVPPLGLARNNEQFF. Full variable domain (outside the CDR3, taken from reference TRBV7-2 and TRBJ2-1): GAGVSQSPSNKVTEKGKDVELRCDPISGHTALYWYRQSLGQGLEFLIYFQGNSAPDKSGLPSDRFSAERTGGSVSTLTIQRTQQEDSAVYLCASSVPPLGLARNNEQFFGPGTRLTVL.